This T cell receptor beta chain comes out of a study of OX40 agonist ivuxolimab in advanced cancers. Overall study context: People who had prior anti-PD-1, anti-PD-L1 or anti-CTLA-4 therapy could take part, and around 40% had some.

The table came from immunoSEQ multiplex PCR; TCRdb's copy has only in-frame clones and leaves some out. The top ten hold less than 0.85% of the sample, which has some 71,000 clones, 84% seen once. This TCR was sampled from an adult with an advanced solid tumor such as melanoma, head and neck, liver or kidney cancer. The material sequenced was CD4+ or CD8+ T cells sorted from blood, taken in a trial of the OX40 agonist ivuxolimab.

CDR3 loop: CASSVGAGSTDTQYF. The DNA of the CDR3 is TGTGCCAGCAGCGTGGGGGCGGGAAGTACAGATACGCAGTATTTT. The chain uses TRBV5-8 and TRBJ2-3, with D perhaps matching TRBD1 or TRBD2 (6 bases each). The CDR3 runs to 15 residues. Trimming took off 4 bases at V and 3 bases at J, with 15 bases between the two ends. Germline lookup yields CDR1 SGHTS and CDR2 YDEGEE.